These 20 T cell receptor beta chains were all obtained from the same sample, sequenced in a study of T cells in Graves' hyperthyroidism and ophthalmopathy. Amplification yielded TCR beta CDR3 regions, with RNA transcripts as the source. HTBI primers were employed in a first-round RT-PCR of the TCR CDR3. TCRdb reprocessed the multiplex PCR reads with MiXCR, giving one entry per CDR3 protein. The table includes 600,000 to 700,000 distinct CDR3 sequences, just under 45% detected once. The sample taken for sequencing was peripheral blood or thyroid tissue (not recorded which). The source is an adult man with Graves' disease, either hyperthyroidism or ophthalmopathy (not recorded which).

To note about this clonotype: Compared with germline, one end of the junction differs, possibly owing to a read error. The J gene is TRBJ2-7, the V gene TRBV7-9; D is undetermined. The CDR3 totals 15 residues. Per germline, CDR1 SEHNR and CDR2 FQNEAQ (reference sequence). The CDR3 DNA follows: TGTGCCGGCAGCTTGGGGTTAGCTACCACCTACGAGCAGTACTTC. Translating it yields CAGSLGLATTYEQYF.

The rearrangement links TRBV7-2 to TRBJ1-6, with a possible D match to TRBD1 (5 bases). Germline lookup yields CDR1 SGHTA and CDR2 FQGNSA. V was shortened by 6 bases and J by 7 bases, with 16 bases between the two germline ends. The CDR3 sequence is 15 residues long. CDR3 nucleotide sequence: TGTGCCAGCAGACTTTATGGGGGATGGAATTCACCCCTCCACTTT. Amino acid sequence: CASRLYGGWNSPLHF.

This clonotype was picked up a small number of times. This rearrangement joins TRBV19 to TRBJ1-3; D is ambiguous. This CDR3 has 17 amino acids. V dropped 4 bases and J dropped 0 bases, with 16 bases sitting between them. Germline V gives CDR1 LNHDA, CDR2 SQIVND (reference sequence). The CDR3 loop reads CASSTNPHHISGNTIYF. The CDR3, as DNA: TGTGCCAGTAGTACTAACCCGCACCACATCTCTGGAAACACCATATATTTT.

The chain recombines TRBV20-1 with TRBJ1-2, with D hard to call. The V gene lost 0 bases and the J gene lost 13 bases, with 21 bases spanning the gap. The CDR3 contains 14 residues. CDR1 and CDR2 (germline): DFQATT, SNEGSKA (reference sequence). The CDR3 here is CSARETAREKTRTF. The CDR3 DNA sequence: TGCAGTGCTAGAGAAACGGCTAGGGAGAAAACCCGCACCTTC.

This clonotype was detected ten times or more. The chain is built from TRBV24-1 and TRBJ1-5, with 9 nucleotides matching TRBD1. Germline V gene lookup returns CDR1 KGHDR and CDR2 SFDVKD. The CDR3 consists of 16 residues. V was clipped by 4 bases and J by 4 bases; unmatched bases: 7. DNA of the CDR3: TGTGCCACCAGTGAAGCGGGACAGGGTAATAATCAGCCCCAGCATTTT. Protein sequence: CATSEAGQGNNQPQHF.

A few counts support this clonotype. The V call is TRBV7-9, the J call TRBJ1-4; no firm D call. Per the germline V gene, CDR1 is SEHNR and CDR2 is FQNEAQ (reference sequence). The CDR3 is 12 residues long. The germline V and J ends were trimmed by 3 bases and 6 bases, with 5 bases remaining between them. The CDR3 region is CASSLRDEKLFF. CDR3 DNA: TGTGCCAGCAGCTTGAGGGATGAAAAACTGTTTTTT.

The chain is built from TRBV29-1 and TRBJ2-7, with D possibly TRBD2 on 5 matching bases. The CDR3 runs 11 residues. V lost 2 bases and J 6 bases, leaving 8 bases between the germline ends. Germline-derived CDR1 and CDR2 are SQVTM and ANQGSEA. CDR3 in amino acids: CSVESRGEQYF. The CDR3 nucleotides read TGCAGCGTTGAAAGCCGGGGCGAGCAGTACTTC.

The table lists this clonotype with a few counts. The chain has TRBV5-1 and TRBJ2-7; a weak D match, TRBD2 (5 bases). Trimming removed 4 bases from V and 6 bases from J, with 14 bases in between. Germline V gene data show CDR1 as SGHRS and CDR2 as YFSETQ. This CDR3 has 13 amino acids. The CDR3 sequence is CASSLPLAGEQYF. The CDR3 DNA reads TGCGCCAGCAGCCTACCCCTAGCCGGCGAGCAGTACTTC.

V is TRBV2 and J is TRBJ1-4, with D possibly matching TRBD1 (6 bases). The CDR3 covers 14 residues. V lost 8 bases to trimming and J lost 7 bases, with 17 bases between them. Germline V CDR1 and CDR2: SNHLY, FYNNEI. The DNA for the CDR3 is TGTGCCAGCCGGGACACGGCTAACACTGAAAAACTGTTTTTT. Translation gives CASRDTANTEKLFF.

This clonotype was recorded a few times. This chain uses TRBV5-1 with TRBJ1-1; the D is unclear. This CDR3 has 13 residues. The V end was cut by 0 bases, the J end by 8 bases, with 11 bases between. Germline V gives CDR1 SGHRS, CDR2 YFSETQ. The CDR3 loop is CASSLEGAAEAFF. Here the CDR3 DNA reads TGCGCCAGCAGCTTGGAAGGAGCGGCCGAAGCTTTCTTT. The full variable domain, its missing parts supplied by reference TRBV5-1 and TRBJ1-1, is KAGVTQTPRYLIKTRGQQVTLSCSPISGHRSVSWYQQTPGQGLQFLFEYFSETQRNKGNFPGRFSGRQFSNSRSEMNVSTLELGDSALYLCASSLEGAAEAFFGQGTRLTVV.

A note on this clonotype: Lacking the conserved final phenylalanine or tryptophan, this CDR3 likely reflects a read error. The chain links TRBV7-2 to TRBJ2-7, with 7 bases that match TRBD2. CDR1 and CDR2 from the germline V gene are SGHTA and FQGNSA. CDR3 length equals 15 residues. After removal of 5 bases from V and 4 bases from J, the junction contained 11 bases not matched to a gene. CDR3 in DNA: TGTGCCAGCAGCCAAAACGAGCGGGGCGTATACGAGCAGTACCTC. Its protein is CASSQNERGVYEQYL.

The chain combines TRBV29-1 with TRBJ2-7; weak D call: TRBD1 (6 bases). The CDR3 covers 12 residues. V lost 5 bases, J lost 2 bases, and 10 bases lay in between. Germline CDR1 is SQVTM and CDR2 is ANQGSEA. The DNA for the CDR3 is TGCAGCGTTAGGGACACCACCTACGAGCAGTACTTC. Translation gives CSVRDTTYEQYF.

This clonotype was observed a few times. The chain combines TRBV19 with TRBJ1-4; D is unclear. Germline lookup yields CDR1 LNHDA and CDR2 SQIVND (reference sequence). V lost 0 bases, J lost 8 bases, and 10 bases lay in between. The CDR3 extends over 14 amino acids. The DNA for the CDR3 is TGTGCCAGTAGTATAGATCCCGGAAGCGAAAAACTGTTTTTT. Amino acid sequence: CASSIDPGSEKLFF.

The CDR3 nucleotides read TGTGCCAGCAGCTTGGTTGGGGGTGGTGAGGACACTGAAGCTTTCTTT. It codes for CASSLVGGGEDTEAFF. The chain is built from TRBV7-9 and TRBJ1-1, with D possibly TRBD1 on 5 matching bases. CDR1 SEHNR and CDR2 FQNEAQ come from the germline V gene (reference sequence). V lost 3 bases, J lost 3 bases, and 17 bases lay in between. The CDR3 has 16 amino acids. Full variable domain (remainder filled in from reference TRBV7-9 and TRBJ1-1): DTGVSQNPRHKITKRGQNVTFRCDPISEHNRLYWYRQTLGQGPEFLTYFQNEAQLEKSRLLSDRFSAERPKGSFSTLEIQRTEQGDSAMYLCASSLVGGGEDTEAFFGQGTRLTVV.

Concerning this clonotype itself: A much larger clone lies one base from this, so it may be a read error. The CDR3 spells CASSESRTYGYTF. The DNA for the CDR3 is TGTGCCAGCAGTGAGTCAAGGACCTATGGCTACACCTTC. The chain uses TRBV12-3 or TRBV12-4 and TRBJ1-2; D unclear. The CDR3 extends over 13 amino acids. Trimming took off 5 bases at V and 4 bases at J, with 11 bases between the two ends.

The V gene is TRBV10-3, the J gene TRBJ1-1; D may be TRBD1 (5 bases). Per the germline V gene, CDR1 is ENHRY and CDR2 is SYGVKD. The CDR3 contains 12 residues. The V and J ends lost 8 bases and 1 base respectively, with 8 bases between them. CDR3 protein: CAILGTNTEAFF. The CDR3, as DNA: TGTGCCATCTTAGGGACGAACACTGAAGCTTTCTTT.

V usage is TRBV9 and J usage is TRBJ1-6; 7 bases fit TRBD1. The CDR3 is 15 residues long. V was pared by 0 bases and J by 8 bases, with 5 bases of the junction left unmatched. Germline loops: CDR1 SGDLS, CDR2 YYNGEE. CDR3 sequence (DNA): TGTGCCAGCAGCGTAGCCCCTGACAGGGATTCACCCCTCCACTTT. It is translated as CASSVAPDRDSPLHF.

This chain joins TRBV7-8 and TRBJ1-5; D is ambiguous. The germline V gene encodes CDR1 SGHVS and CDR2 FQNEAQ. The CDR3 has 14 amino acids. Trimming left V 2 bases short and J 4 bases short, with 9 bases between. This chain's CDR3 is CASSLFGQNQPQHF. The DNA for the CDR3 is TGTGCCAGCAGCTTATTCGGCCAGAATCAGCCCCAGCATTTT. Together with reference TRBV7-8 and TRBJ1-5, the CDR3 gives the full variable domain: GAGVSQSPRYKVAKRGQDVALRCDPISGHVSLFWYQQALGQGPEFLTYFQNEAQLDKSGLPSDRFFAERPEGSVSTLKIQRTQQEDSAVYLCASSLFGQNQPQHFGDGTRLSIL.

The V call is TRBV12-3 or TRBV12-4, the J call TRBJ2-5, with 9 bases fitting TRBD1. Trimming cost V 5 bases and J 4 bases; bases outside gene matches: 8. The CDR3 is made up of 15 amino acids. CDR3 DNA: TGTGCCAGCAGTCCTGGACAGGGGATCAGAGAGACCCAGTACTTC. It is translated as CASSPGQGIRETQYF.

This clonotype showed up many times. The CDR3 bases are TGTGCCAGCAGTTTAGCATCGACCGGGGAGCTGTTTTTT. The encoded protein is CASSLASTGELFF. This chain links TRBV12-3 or TRBV12-4 with TRBJ2-2; D is ambiguous. CDR3 size: 13 residues. V lost 0 bases and J 5 bases, leaving 4 bases between the germline ends.